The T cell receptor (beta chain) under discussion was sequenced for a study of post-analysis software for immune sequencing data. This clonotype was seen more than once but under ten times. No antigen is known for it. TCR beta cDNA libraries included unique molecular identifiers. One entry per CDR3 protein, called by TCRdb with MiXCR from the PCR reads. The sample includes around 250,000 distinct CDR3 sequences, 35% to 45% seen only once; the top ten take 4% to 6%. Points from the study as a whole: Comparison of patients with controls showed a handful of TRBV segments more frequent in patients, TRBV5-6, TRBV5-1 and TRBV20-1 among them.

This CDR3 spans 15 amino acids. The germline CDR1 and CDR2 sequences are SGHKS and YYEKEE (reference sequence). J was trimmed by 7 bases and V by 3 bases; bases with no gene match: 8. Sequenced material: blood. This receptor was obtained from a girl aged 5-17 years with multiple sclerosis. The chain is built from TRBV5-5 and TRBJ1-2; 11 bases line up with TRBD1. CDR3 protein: CASSSDRGRGGGYTF. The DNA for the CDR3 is TGTGCCAGCAGCTCGGACAGGGGGCGAGGTGGTGGCTACACCTTC.